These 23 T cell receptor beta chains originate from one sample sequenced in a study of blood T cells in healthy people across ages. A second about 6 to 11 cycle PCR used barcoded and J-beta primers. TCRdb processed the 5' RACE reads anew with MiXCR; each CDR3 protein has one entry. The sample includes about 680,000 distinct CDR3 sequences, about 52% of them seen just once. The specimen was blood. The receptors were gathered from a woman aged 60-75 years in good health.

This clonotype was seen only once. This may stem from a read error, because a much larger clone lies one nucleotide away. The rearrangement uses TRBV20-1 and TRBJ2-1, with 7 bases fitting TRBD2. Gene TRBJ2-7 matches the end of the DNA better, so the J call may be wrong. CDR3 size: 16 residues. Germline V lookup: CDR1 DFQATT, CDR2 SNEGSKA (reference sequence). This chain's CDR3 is CSARGDYRSSYNEQYF. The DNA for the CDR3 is TGCAGTGCTAGAGGGGACTACCGGAGCTCCTACAATGAGCAGTACTTC.

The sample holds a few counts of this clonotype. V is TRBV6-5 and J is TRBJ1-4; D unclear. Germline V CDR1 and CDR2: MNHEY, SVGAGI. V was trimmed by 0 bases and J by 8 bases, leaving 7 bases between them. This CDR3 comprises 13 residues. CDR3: CASSYSSFEKLFF. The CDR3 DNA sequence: TGTGCCAGCAGTTACTCGAGTTTCGAAAAACTGTTTTTT.

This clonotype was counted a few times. The CDR3 nucleotides are TGTGCCAGCAGCCCAAGGGACCGATATTACTATGGCTACACCTTC. Its translation: CASSPRDRYYYGYTF. The V call is TRBV21-1, the J call TRBJ1-2; no check of the table's D call, TRBD1, against the DNA was made. TRBV21-1 is a known pseudogene. The CDR3 loop spans 15 amino acids.

The chain's CDR3 is CASSRWTSGTTDTQYF. The CDR3 DNA reads as TGTGCCAGCAGCAGATGGACTAGCGGGACTACAGATACGCAGTATTTT. The V and J genes are TRBV7-9 and TRBJ2-3, with 12 bases aligning to TRBD2. Germline CDR1 is SEHNR and CDR2 is FQNEAQ (reference sequence). The junction had 6 bases not matched to a gene; V was cut back by 5 bases and J by 3 bases. The CDR3 is 16 residues long. Full variable domain (outside the CDR3, taken from reference TRBV7-9 and TRBJ2-3): DTGVSQNPRHKITKRGQNVTFRCDPISEHNRLYWYRQTLGQGPEFLTYFQNEAQLEKSRLLSDRFSAERPKGSFSTLEIQRTEQGDSAMYLCASSRWTSGTTDTQYFGPGTRLTVL.

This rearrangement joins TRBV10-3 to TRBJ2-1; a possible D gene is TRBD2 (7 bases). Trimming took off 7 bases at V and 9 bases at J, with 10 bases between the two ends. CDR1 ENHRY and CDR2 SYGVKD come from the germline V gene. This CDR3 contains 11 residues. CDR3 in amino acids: CAIKGEGEQFF. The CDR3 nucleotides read TGTGCCATCAAGGGGGAGGGTGAGCAGTTCTTC.

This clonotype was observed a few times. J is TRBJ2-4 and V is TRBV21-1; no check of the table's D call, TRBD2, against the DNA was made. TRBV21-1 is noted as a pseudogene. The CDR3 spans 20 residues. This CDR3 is CASSKRDGEGRFWAKNIQYF. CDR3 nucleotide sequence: TGTGCCAGCAGCAAAAGGGACGGGGAGGGCCGTTTTTGGGCCAAAAACATTCAGTACTTC.

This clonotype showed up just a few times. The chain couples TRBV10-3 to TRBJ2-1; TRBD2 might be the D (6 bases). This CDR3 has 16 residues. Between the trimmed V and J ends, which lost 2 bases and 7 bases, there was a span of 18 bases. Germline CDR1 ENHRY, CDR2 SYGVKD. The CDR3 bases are TGTGCCATCAGTGAGAGCGGCGGAGGGGCCCTGAATGAGCAGTTCTTC. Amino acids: CAISESGGGALNEQFF.

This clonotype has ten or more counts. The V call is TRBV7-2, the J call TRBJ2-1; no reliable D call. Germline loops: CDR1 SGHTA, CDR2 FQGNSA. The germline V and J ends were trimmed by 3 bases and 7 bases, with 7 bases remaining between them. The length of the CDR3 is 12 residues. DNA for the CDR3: TGTGCCAGCAGCTTGGGAACAAATGAGCAGTTCTTC. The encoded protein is CASSLGTNEQFF.

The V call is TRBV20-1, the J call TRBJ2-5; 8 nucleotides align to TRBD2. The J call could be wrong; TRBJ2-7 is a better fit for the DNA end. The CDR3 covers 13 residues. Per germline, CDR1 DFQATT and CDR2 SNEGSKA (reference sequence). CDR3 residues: CSATTSGPYEQYF. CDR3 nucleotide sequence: TGCAGTGCTACAACTAGCGGACCGTACGAGCAGTACTTC.

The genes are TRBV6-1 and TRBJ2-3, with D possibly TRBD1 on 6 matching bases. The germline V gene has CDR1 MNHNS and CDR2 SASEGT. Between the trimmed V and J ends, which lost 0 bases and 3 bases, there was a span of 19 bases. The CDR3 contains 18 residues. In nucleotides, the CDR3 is TGTGCCAGCAGTGAAGCGTTCCCCGGGACACTCGGAACAGATACGCAGTATTTT. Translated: CASSEAFPGTLGTDTQYF.

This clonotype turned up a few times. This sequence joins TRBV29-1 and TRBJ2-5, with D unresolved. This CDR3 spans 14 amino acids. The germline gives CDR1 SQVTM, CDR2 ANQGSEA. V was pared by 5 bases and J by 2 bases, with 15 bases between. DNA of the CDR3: TGCAGCGTTCGCCTAGACGGAAGACAAGAGACCCAGTACTTC. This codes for CSVRLDGRQETQYF.

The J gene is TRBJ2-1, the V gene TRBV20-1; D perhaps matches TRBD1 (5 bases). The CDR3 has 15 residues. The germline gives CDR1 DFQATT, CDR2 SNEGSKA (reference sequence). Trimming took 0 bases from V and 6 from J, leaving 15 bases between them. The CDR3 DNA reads TGCAGTGCTAGAGATCCCCAGCGCAGGGCCAATGAGCAGTTCTTC. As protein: CSARDPQRRANEQFF.

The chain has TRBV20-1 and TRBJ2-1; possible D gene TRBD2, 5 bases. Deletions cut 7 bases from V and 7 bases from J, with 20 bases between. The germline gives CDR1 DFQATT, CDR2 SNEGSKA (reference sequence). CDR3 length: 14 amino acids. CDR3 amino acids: CSETDSSLPNEQFF. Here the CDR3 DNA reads TGCAGTGAAACGGACTCCAGCCTGCCTAATGAGCAGTTCTTC.

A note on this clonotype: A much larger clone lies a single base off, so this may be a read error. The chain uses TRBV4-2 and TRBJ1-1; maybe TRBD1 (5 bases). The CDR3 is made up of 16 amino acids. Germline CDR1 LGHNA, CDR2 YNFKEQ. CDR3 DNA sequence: TGTACCAGCAGCCTAGAGGGACGGACGAGGAACACTGAAGCTTTCTTT. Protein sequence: CTSSLEGRTRNTEAFF.

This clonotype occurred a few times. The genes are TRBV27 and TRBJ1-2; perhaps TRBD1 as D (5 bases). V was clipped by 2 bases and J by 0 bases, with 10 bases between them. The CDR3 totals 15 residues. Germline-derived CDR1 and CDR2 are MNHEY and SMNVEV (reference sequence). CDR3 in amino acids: CASSLRGGANYGYTF. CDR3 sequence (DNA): TGTGCCAGCAGTTTACGGGGGGGAGCTAACTATGGCTACACCTTC.

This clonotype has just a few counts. CDR3 sequence reads: CASSLTFQVVGLPGANVLTF. In DNA form, the CDR3 reads TGTGCCAGCAGTTTAACCTTCCAGGTAGTAGGCCTTCCTGGGGCCAACGTCCTGACTTTC. The chain uses TRBV27 and TRBJ2-6; D remains unclear. Looked up from germline, CDR1 is MNHEY and CDR2 is SMNVEV (reference sequence). Trimming took off 2 bases at V and 2 bases at J, with 22 bases between the two ends. The CDR3 is made up of 20 amino acids.

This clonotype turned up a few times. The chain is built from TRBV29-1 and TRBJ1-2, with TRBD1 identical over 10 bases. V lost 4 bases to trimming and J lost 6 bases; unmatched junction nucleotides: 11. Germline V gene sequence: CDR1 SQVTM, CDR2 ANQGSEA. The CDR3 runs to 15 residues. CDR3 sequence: CSVVSGTGELHGYTF. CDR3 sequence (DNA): TGCAGCGTTGTATCTGGGACAGGGGAATTGCATGGCTACACCTTC.

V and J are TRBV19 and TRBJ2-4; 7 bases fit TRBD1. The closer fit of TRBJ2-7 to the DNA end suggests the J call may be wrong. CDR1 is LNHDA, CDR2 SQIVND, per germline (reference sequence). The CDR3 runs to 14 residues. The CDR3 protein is CASSIGQATYEQYF. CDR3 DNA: TGTGCCAGTAGTATCGGACAGGCTACCTACGAGCAGTACTTC.

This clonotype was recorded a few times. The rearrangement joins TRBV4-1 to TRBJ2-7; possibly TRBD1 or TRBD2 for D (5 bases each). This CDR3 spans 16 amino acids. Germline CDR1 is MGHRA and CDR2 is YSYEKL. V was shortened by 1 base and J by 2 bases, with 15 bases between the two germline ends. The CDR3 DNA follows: TGCGCCAGCAGCCAAGGTTCCGGGGACGGGACCTACGAGCAGTACTTC. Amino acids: CASSQGSGDGTYEQYF.

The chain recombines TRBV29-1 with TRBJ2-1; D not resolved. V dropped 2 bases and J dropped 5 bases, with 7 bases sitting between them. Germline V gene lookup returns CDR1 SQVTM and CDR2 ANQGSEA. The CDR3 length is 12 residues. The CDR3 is CSVEQTDNEQFF. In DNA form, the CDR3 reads TGCAGCGTTGAACAGACCGACAATGAGCAGTTCTTC.

CDR3 in DNA: TGTGCCAGCAGTCTTCCGGGACTAGCGGACGAGCAGTACTTC. The encoded protein is CASSLPGLADEQYF. This chain joins TRBV6-2 or TRBV6-3 and TRBJ2-7; 11 bases agree with TRBD2. This CDR3 contains 14 residues. Trimming cost V 5 bases and J 5 bases; bases outside gene matches: 5. The germline gives CDR1 MNHEY, CDR2 SVGEGT.

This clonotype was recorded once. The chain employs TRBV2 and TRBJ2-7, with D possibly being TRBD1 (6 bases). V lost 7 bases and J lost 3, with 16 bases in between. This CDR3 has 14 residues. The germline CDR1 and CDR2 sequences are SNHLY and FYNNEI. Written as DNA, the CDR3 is TGTGCCAGCATGAGGGACATCGGAATCTACGAGCAGTACTTC. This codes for CASMRDIGIYEQYF.

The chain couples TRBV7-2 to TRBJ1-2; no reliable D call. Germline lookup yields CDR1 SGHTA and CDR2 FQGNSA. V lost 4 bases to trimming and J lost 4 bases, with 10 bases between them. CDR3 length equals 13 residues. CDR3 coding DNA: TGTGCCAGCAGCTCTGAAGGGTTCTATGGCTACACCTTC. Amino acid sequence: CASSSEGFYGYTF.